Listed below are T cell receptor beta chains from one sample, sequenced in a study of blood T cell repertoires in COVID-19. Profiled with immunoSEQ multiplex PCR; TCRdb holds only in-frame clones, not every one. The sample carries about 68,000 clones, around nine tenths recorded once. Sequencing used peripheral blood. Every receptor here comes from a woman in her 50s with COVID-19, enrolled during active disease. CDR3s include the opening cysteine and the closing phenylalanine or tryptophan. A D gene is named only where the DNA matches it firmly. Not all rows give a size; the values are once, few, many and, for expanded clones, a class.

CDR3 DNA,CDR3 protein,D gene,clone size,V gene,J gene
TGTGCCAGCAGTCCCCCCTTAACAGGGGTCCTACTAGGCTATGGCTACACCTTC,CASSPPLTGVLLGYGYTF,TRBD1,-,TRBV27,TRBJ1-2
TGTGCCAGCAAAATCGGCGGGGCTTGGGATGAGCAGTTCTTC,CASKIGGAWDEQFF,-,-,TRBV2,TRBJ2-1
TGTGCCAGCAGTGGGGGGGGACTAGCGGGAGTAGGGGTCTACGAGCAGTACTTC,CASSGGGLAGVGVYEQYF,TRBD2,-,TRBV13,TRBJ2-7
TGTGCCAGCAGCCGAGCCTTAGGACTAGCGGGAGACTATACGCAGTATTTT,CASSRALGLAGDYTQYF,TRBD2,-,TRBV6-2/TRBV6-3,TRBJ2-3
TGTGCCAGCAGCCCGACTGGGGCGGGAGAAAAACTGTTTTTT,CASSPTGAGEKLFF,-,-,TRBV9,TRBJ1-4
TGTGCCAGCAAGCGGAGCCTGTACGAGCAGTACTTC,CASKRSLYEQYF,-,-,TRBV2,TRBJ2-7
TGCGCCAGCAGCCACTCCCGACTAGCTACAGATACGCAGTATTTT,CASSHSRLATDTQYF,TRBD2,-,TRBV4-1,TRBJ2-3
TGTGCCAGCAGTGAACTCCTACAGGGACAGCCCCAGCATTTT,CASSELLQGQPQHF,-,-,TRBV6-4,TRBJ1-5
TGTGCCAGCAGCTCCCGAGCGGGAGGGGTAAGTCATGAGCAGTTCTTC,CASSSRAGGVSHEQFF,TRBD2,-,TRBV4-2,TRBJ2-1
TGTGCCAGCAGTTACGGTTCCAGCGCGAACACTGAAGCTTTCTTT,CASSYGSSANTEAFF,-,-,TRBV6-5,TRBJ1-1
TGTGCCACCAGCAGATCGGTCGGTACAGGGGGCACTGAAGCTTTCTTT,CATSRSVGTGGTEAFF,TRBD1,-,TRBV15,TRBJ1-1
TGTGCCAGCAGCCCCATTGGGGGGGCTTATCCAGATACGCAGTATTTT,CASSPIGGAYPDTQYF,-,medium-sized,TRBV14,TRBJ2-3
TGTGCCAGCAGAGAGACTAGCGGGAGCGGAGAGACCCAGTACTTC,CASRETSGSGETQYF,TRBD2,-,TRBV11-3,TRBJ2-5
TGTGCCAGCAGCTTGGGACAGGGAGCCACCGGGGAGCTGTTTTTT,CASSLGQGATGELFF,TRBD1,-,TRBV5-5,TRBJ2-2
TGTGCCAGCAGCTTAGGCACAGGGGCTGGAAACACCATATATTTT,CASSLGTGAGNTIYF,TRBD1,-,TRBV7-2,TRBJ1-3
TGTGCCAGCAGCTTAGAAGCGGGCCACTCCTACGAGCAGTACTTC,CASSLEAGHSYEQYF,-,-,TRBV11-3,TRBJ2-7
TGTGCCAGTAGTCGGGGTGTCGAGCAGTACTTC,CASSRGVEQYF,-,once,TRBV19,TRBJ2-7
TGTGCCAGCAGTTTAAGGAGGACAGAACAGTACTTC,CASSLRRTEQYF,-,-,TRBV12-3/TRBV12-4,TRBJ2-7
TGTGCCAGCAGCGCCACAACTACCTACGAGCAGTACTTC,CASSATTTYEQYF,-,-,TRBV6-5,TRBJ2-7
TGTGCCAGCAGCCTAGCGGAGGGAAGCAATGAGCAGTTCTTC,CASSLAEGSNEQFF,TRBD2,once,TRBV2,TRBJ2-1
TGTGCCAGCGGGGACAGCGGCCCCACAGATACGCAGTATTTT,CASGDSGPTDTQYF,TRBD1,-,TRBV9,TRBJ2-3
TGTGCCAGCACTCCATGGACAGGGGGCACCTCCTACGAGCAGTACTTC,CASTPWTGGTSYEQYF,TRBD1,-,TRBV28,TRBJ2-7